This T cell receptor (beta chain) was observed in a study of blood T cell repertoires in COVID-19. In the original analysis: The assay estimated nucleated cells by amplifying reference gene primers. Assay: immunoSEQ multiplex PCR; the TCRdb copy retains only in-frame clones and omits some. D and trimming were read from the DNA, whereas the V and J calls and clone size are those reported in that table. This sample yields more than 200,000 clones, of which more than 70% are seen a single time; approximately 2.2% belongs to the top ten. The CDR3 totals 15 residues. CDR1 is SGHAT, CDR2 FQDESV, per germline (reference sequence). V lost 3 bases, J lost 4 bases, and 6 bases stayed unmatched.

Sequencing was done on a sample of peripheral blood. This clonotype was obtained from a woman between 40 and 50 years old who had recovered from COVID-19. This chain links TRBV11-1 with TRBJ1-1; 9 positions agree with TRBD1. Written as DNA, the CDR3 is TGTGCCAGCAGCTTTTGGACAGGGGTAGTCACTGAAGCTTTCTTT. Amino acids: CASSFWTGVVTEAFF.